This TCR beta chain was found in a study of CXCR3-negative and CXCR3-positive naive CD8 T cells. General observations from the study: Diversity was high in both naive subsets and much lower in memory cells. CXCR3-positive naive cells carried more hydrophobic TRB CDR3s than CXCR3-negative naive cells did.

Germline V lookup: CDR1 SEHNR, CDR2 FQNEAQ (reference sequence). This CDR3 is built from 14 residues. Every individual CD8+ T cell subset underwent sorting in triplicate at approximately 310,000 cells apiece. To note about this clonotype: The target antigen is unknown.

UMI labels and 5' RACE were used to prepare the TRB cDNA libraries. Reprocessing the 5' RACE reads, TCRdb reports a single entry for every CDR3 protein and omits DNA. The sample totals tens of thousands of distinct CDR3 sequences; its top ten clones hold 2.8%. The clonotype comes from a human donor in good health. Some clones in this sample may be carry-over from other donors' samples. V and J are TRBV7-9 and TRBJ2-1; TCRdb names TRBD2, which stays unverified in the absence of DNA. The material sequenced was naive CXCR3- CD8+ T cells from blood. Indicated subset: CD45RO-CCR7+CD27+CD95- naive CD8+ T cells lacking CXCR3 (TNR3-). The CDR3 protein is CANSDGLANNEQFF. The full variable domain, rest sourced from reference TRBV7-9 and TRBJ2-1, is DTGVSQNPRHKITKRGQNVTFRCDPISEHNRLYWYRQTLGQGPEFLTYFQNEAQLEKSRLLSDRFSAERPKGSFSTLEIQRTEQGDSAMYLCANSDGLANNEQFFGPGTRLTVL.